This T cell receptor (beta chain) was sequenced in a study of beta chain features in type 1 diabetes. Study overall: Taken together, all samples contributed nearly 110 million examined sorted cells.

Expressed TCRB transcripts got sequenced, as all isolated RNA was reverse transcribed. Here immunoSEQ multiplex PCR was the method, and the copy in TCRdb shows in-frame clones only, minus some. Of approximately 150,000 clones detected, about 10% appear once; the ten largest clones hold around 1.4%. In total, each donor contributed a single heparinised blood draw that averaged roughly 100 mL. Sorting with CD45RO/CCR7/CD25/CD127/CD95/CD27 yielded naive, central memory, regulatory and stem-like memory CD4+ cells. The CDR3 covers 17 residues. CDR1 and CDR2 from the germline V gene are SGHTA and FQGTGA. Germline trimming cut 1 base from V and 3 bases from J; bases unmatched to any gene: 2.

Sequencing was performed on naive CD4+ T cells from blood. This chain links TRBV7-3 with TRBJ2-3; 15 nucleotides align to TRBD2. This TCR came from a man between 18 and 29 years old in good health. CDR3 loop: CASSLRGLAGGTDTQYF. CDR3 sequence (DNA): TGTGCCAGCAGCTTAAGGGGACTAGCGGGGGGAACAGATACGCAGTATTTT.